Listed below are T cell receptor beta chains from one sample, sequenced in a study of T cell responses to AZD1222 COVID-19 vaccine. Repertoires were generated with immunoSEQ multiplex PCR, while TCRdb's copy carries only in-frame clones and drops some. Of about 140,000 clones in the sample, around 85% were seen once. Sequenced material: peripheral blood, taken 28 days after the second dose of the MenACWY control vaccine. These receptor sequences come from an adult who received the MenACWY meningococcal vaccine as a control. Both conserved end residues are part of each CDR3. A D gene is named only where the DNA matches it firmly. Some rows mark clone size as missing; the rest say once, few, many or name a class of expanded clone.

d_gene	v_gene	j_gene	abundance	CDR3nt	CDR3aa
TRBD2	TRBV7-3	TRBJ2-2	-	TGTGCCAGCAGCTTATTAGCGGGAGATGTGAACACCGGGGAGCTGTTTTTT	CASSLLAGDVNTGELFF
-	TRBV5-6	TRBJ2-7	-	TGTGCCAGCAGCTTCGGGGGATATAGTAGTTACGAGCAGTACTTC	CASSFGGYSSYEQYF
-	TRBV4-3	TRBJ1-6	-	TGCGCCAGCAGCCAAGATCTGGGGTTGTTATCACCCCTCCACTTT	CASSQDLGLLSPLHF
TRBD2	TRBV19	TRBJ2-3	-	TGTGCCAGTAGTAATCCAGCGGGGGTCCGGACAGATACGCAGTATTTT	CASSNPAGVRTDTQYF
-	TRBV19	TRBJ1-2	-	TGTGCCAGTGTGAATCGGGGGGCAGGCTACAGGAATGGCTACACCTTC	CASVNRGAGYRNGYTF
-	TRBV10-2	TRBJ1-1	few	TGCGCCAGCAGTGCACAGGGTCTCGGTGAAGCTTTCTTT	CASSAQGLGEAFF
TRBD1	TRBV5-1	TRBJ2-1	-	TGCGCCAGCAGCCTCTCTGGGGACAGGGCCGACAATGAGCAGTTCTTC	CASSLSGDRADNEQFF
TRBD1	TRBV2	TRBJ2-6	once	TGTGCCAGCAGGGGGGACAGTTTCCTCTCTGGGGCCAACGTCCTGACTTTC	CASRGDSFLSGANVLTF
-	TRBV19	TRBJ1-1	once	TGTGCCAGTAGGGGAAGCGGGGACACTGAAGCTTTCTTT	CASRGSGDTEAFF
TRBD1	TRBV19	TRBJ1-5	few	TGTGCCAGTAGTACCCGGACAGGGTACAGCAATCAGCCCCAGCATTTT	CASSTRTGYSNQPQHF
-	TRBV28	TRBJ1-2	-	TGTGCCAGCAGTTACTCCTGGGGCGGTAACTATGGCTACACCTTC	CASSYSWGGNYGYTF
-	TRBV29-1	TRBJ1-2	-	TGCAGCGTTGATCGAGACAGAGACTATGGCTACACCTTC	CSVDRDRDYGYTF
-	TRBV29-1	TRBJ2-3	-	TGCAGCGAGACCACCGGGACAGATACGCAGTATTTT	CSETTGTDTQYF
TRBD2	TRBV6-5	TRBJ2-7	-	TGTGCCAGCAAACCCTCGGGACTAGTCCCCAGCGAGCAGTACTTC	CASKPSGLVPSEQYF
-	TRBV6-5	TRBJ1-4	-	TGTGCCAGCAGTTCGGGAACCGAAAAACTGTTTTTT	CASSSGTEKLFF
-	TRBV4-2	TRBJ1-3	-	TGTGCCAGCAGCCAAGATACCGGGGGGCACGGAAACACCATATATTTT	CASSQDTGGHGNTIYF
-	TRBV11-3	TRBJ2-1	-	TGTGCCAGCAGCTCCTCTAGCGTCAGCTCCTACAATGAGCAGTTCTTC	CASSSSSVSSYNEQFF
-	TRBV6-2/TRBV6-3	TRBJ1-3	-	TGTGCCAGCAGCCTCGGACCGAGCTCTGGAAACACCATATATTTT	CASSLGPSSGNTIYF
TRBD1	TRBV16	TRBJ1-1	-	TGTGCCAGCAGCCAATCACAGGGGGGGAACACTGAAGCTTTCTTT	CASSQSQGGNTEAFF
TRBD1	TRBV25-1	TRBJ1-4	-	TGTGCCAGCAGCCGCCGGGACAGTCTTCCTGGGGATGAAAAACTGTTTTTT	CASSRRDSLPGDEKLFF
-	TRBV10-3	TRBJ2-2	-	TGTGCCATCAGAGGGGCCGGGGAGCTGTTTTTT	CAIRGAGELFF
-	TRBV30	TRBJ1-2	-	TGTGCCTGGTGGGGAGGGCATGGCTACACCTTC	CAWWGGHGYTF
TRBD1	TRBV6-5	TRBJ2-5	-	TGTGCCAGCAGCAAGCAGGACAGGGTCCAAGAGACCCAGTACTTC	CASSKQDRVQETQYF
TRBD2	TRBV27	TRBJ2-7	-	TGTGCCAGCAGTTTCCTCGGACTAGCGGGAGGGGACTCCTACGAGCAGTACTTC	CASSFLGLAGGDSYEQYF
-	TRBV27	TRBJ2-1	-	TGTGCCAGCAGTTTACGGCCTTGGGGGAATGAGCAGTTCTTC	CASSLRPWGNEQFF
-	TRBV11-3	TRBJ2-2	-	TGTGCCAGCAGCTTAACCGGGGAGCTGTTTTTT	CASSLTGELFF
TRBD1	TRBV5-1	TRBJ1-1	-	TGCGCCAGCAGCTTAGGGGGGACAGTGAACACTGAAGCTTTCTTT	CASSLGGTVNTEAFF
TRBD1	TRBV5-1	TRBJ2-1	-	TGCGCCAGCAGCTTGGCCATGCAGGGGGCCGATGAGCAGTTCTTC	CASSLAMQGADEQFF
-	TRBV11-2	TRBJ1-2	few	TGTGCCAGCAGCTTAGCAGGGTTCTATGGCTACACCTTC	CASSLAGFYGYTF
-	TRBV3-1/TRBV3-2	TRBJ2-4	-	TGTGCCAGCAGCCAAGCCGTACAGGGAGCCAAAAACATTCAGTACTTC	CASSQAVQGAKNIQYF
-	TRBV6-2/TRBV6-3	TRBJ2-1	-	TGTGCCAGCAGTTACTCGAAAATTGGGCGGGTAGGGTCCTCCTACAATGAGCAGTTCTTC	CASSYSKIGRVGSSYNEQFF
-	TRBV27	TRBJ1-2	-	TGTGCCAGCAGCAGGGATAACTATGGCTACACCTTC	CASSRDNYGYTF
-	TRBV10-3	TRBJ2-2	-	TGTGCCACAATACCGGGGGGCCCCGGGGAGCTGTTTTTT	CATIPGGPGELFF
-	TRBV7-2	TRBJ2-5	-	TGTGCCAGCAGCTCCCAGGGCCAAGAGACCCAGTACTTC	CASSSQGQETQYF
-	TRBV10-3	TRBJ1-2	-	TGTGCCATCAGTGAGGTGAGGACAGCTAACTATGGCTACACCTTC	CAISEVRTANYGYTF
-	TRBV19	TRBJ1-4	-	TGTGCCAGGCTTACAGACCAACACTCTGCAACTAATGAAAAACTGTTTTTT	CARLTDQHSATNEKLFF
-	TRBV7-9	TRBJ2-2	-	TGTGCCCTATCCGCGAACACCGGGGAGCTGTTTTTT	CALSANTGELFF
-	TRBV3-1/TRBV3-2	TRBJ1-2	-	TGTGCCAGCAGCCAAGATTATCGCAGCCACACCTTC	CASSQDYRSHTF
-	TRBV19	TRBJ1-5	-	TGTGCCAGTAAGGGGACGGGAGTCTTGGGGAGCAATCAGCCCCAGCATTTT	CASKGTGVLGSNQPQHF
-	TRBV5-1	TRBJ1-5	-	TGCGCCAGCAGCTTGGGGGGGCCCAATCAGCCCCAGCATTTT	CASSLGGPNQPQHF
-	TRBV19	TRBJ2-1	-	TGTGCCAGTAGCTTTGAGGCTAGCAGGGTGAATGAGCAGTTCTTC	CASSFEASRVNEQFF
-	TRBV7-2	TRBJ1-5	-	TGTGCCAGCAGCTTAGCTCAGGGGATGAGCCAGCCCCAGCATTTT	CASSLAQGMSQPQHF
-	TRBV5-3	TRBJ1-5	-	TGTGCCAGAAGCTTGAACAGCATTTGTAGCAATCAGCCCCAGCATTTT	CARSLNSICSNQPQHF
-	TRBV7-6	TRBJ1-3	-	TGTGCCAGCAGCTTCTCCCGAGGGGGATCTGGAAACACCATATATTTT	CASSFSRGGSGNTIYF
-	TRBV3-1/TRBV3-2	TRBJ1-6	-	TGTGCCAGCAGCCTCGCAACCGGGACCGGGCCCGGGTCCCTCCACTTT	CASSLATGTGPGSLHF
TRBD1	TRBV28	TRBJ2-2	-	TGTGCCAGCAGTTTGGGCAGGGGGAGCTACACCGGGGAGCTGTTTTTT	CASSLGRGSYTGELFF
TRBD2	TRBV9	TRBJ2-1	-	TGTGCCAGCAGCACCGGGACTAGCGGGAGTACCCCACGTGAGCAGTTCTTC	CASSTGTSGSTPREQFF
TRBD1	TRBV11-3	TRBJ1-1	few	TGTGCCAGCAGCTACCTCTCTGGGACAGGGCGGACTGAAGCTTTCTTT	CASSYLSGTGRTEAFF
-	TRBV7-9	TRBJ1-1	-	TGTGCCAGCAGCTTGGTGGGGTACGCTGAAGCTTTCTTT	CASSLVGYAEAFF
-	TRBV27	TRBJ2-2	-	TGTGCCTCTAGAGGGTTAGCCGGGGAGCTGTTTTTT	CASRGLAGELFF
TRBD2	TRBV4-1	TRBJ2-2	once	TGCGCCAGCAGCCCTACGCGGGGGGGCACCGGGGAGCTGTTTTTT	CASSPTRGGTGELFF